A single sample is the source of the 15 T cell receptor beta chains below, sequenced in a study of shared clonotypes between healthy human individuals. Data came from immunoSEQ multiplex PCR; TCRdb stores just in-frame clones and leaves some out. The sample carries around 2.1 million clones, approximately 94% recorded once. The source material was naive CD4+ T cells sorted from blood. As to subset: CD45RA+ positively selected. The receptor source for this set is a man aged 18-30 years in good health.

This chain connects TRBV5-1 to TRBJ1-1; D ambiguous. The CDR3 is 13 amino acids. The germline gives CDR1 SGHRS, CDR2 YFSETQ. V was pared by 0 bases and J by 4 bases, with 7 bases between. CDR3 loop: CASSLEPSTEAFF. CDR3 DNA sequence: TGCGCCAGCAGCTTGGAACCGTCCACTGAAGCTTTCTTT.

The V call is TRBV11-2, the J call TRBJ2-1, with 10 positions matching TRBD1. V trimming: 6 bases; J trimming: 8 bases; junction bases outside the gene matches: 10. Germline V lookup: CDR1 SGHAT, CDR2 FQNNGV. CDR3 size: 15 residues. The CDR3 DNA reads as TGTGCCAGCAGAAACTGGGGACAGGGGAGAGATGAGCAGTTCTTC. As protein: CASRNWGQGRDEQFF.

V is TRBV7-2 and J is TRBJ1-1, with 11 bases fitting TRBD1. Germline V CDR1 and CDR2: SGHTA, FQGNSA. The CDR3 spans 15 residues. J gave up 5 bases and V 4 bases, and 6 bases lay outside the gene matches. The CDR3: CASSYRTGGYTEAFF. CDR3 nucleotides: TGTGCCAGCAGCTACCGGACAGGGGGCTATACTGAAGCTTTCTTT. The whole variable domain, remainder taken from reference TRBV7-2 and TRBJ1-1, is GAGVSQSPSNKVTEKGKDVELRCDPISGHTALYWYRQSLGQGLEFLIYFQGNSAPDKSGLPSDRFSAERTGGSVSTLTIQRTQQEDSAVYLCASSYRTGGYTEAFFGQGTRLTVV.

This chain connects TRBV28 to TRBJ2-7; tentative D call: TRBD1 (8 bases). Deletions cut 5 bases from V and 4 bases from J, with 18 bases between. There are 15 residues in the CDR3. Germline assignment: CDR1 MDHEN and CDR2 SYDVKM. CDR3 residues: CASSANTGGGYEQYF. The CDR3 DNA sequence: TGTGCCAGCAGTGCTAATACAGGGGGGGGATACGAGCAGTACTTC. The whole variable domain, remainder taken from reference TRBV28 and TRBJ2-7, is DVKVTQSSRYLVKRTGEKVFLECVQDMDHENMFWYRQDPGLGLRLIYFSYDVKMKEKGDIPEGYSVSREKKERFSLILESASTNQTSMYLCASSANTGGGYEQYFGPGTRLTVT.

The chain carries TRBV29-1 and TRBJ2-5; D remains unclear. The CDR3 loop spans 11 amino acids. The ends were cut back, 7 bases at V and 5 bases at J, with 11 bases in the middle. The germline gives CDR1 SQVTM, CDR2 ANQGSEA. The CDR3 DNA follows: TGCAGCGGGGGAACGAGGGAGACCCAGTACTTC. Protein: CSGGTRETQYF.

Remarks on this clone: Other DNA sequences in this sample translate to the same CDR3. The chain carries TRBV5-1 and TRBJ1-1; D is ambiguous. V was cut by 1 base and J by 0 bases, with 7 bases left in between. The germline gives CDR1 SGHRS, CDR2 YFSETQ. The CDR3 covers 14 residues. Here the CDR3 DNA reads TGCGCCAGCAGCTTGTCCCAGTTGAACACTGAAGCTTTCTTT. Its translation: CASSLSQLNTEAFF. Full variable domain (remainder filled in from reference TRBV5-1 and TRBJ1-1): KAGVTQTPRYLIKTRGQQVTLSCSPISGHRSVSWYQQTPGQGLQFLFEYFSETQRNKGNFPGRFSGRQFSNSRSEMNVSTLELGDSALYLCASSLSQLNTEAFFGQGTRLTVV.

Points on this clone: Other DNA sequences in the sample encode the same CDR3. The chain uses TRBV29-1 and TRBJ1-2; 8 bases are shared with TRBD1. CDR1 and CDR2 from the germline V gene are SQVTM and ANQGSEA. The CDR3 is made up of 14 amino acids. J gave up 1 base and V 2 bases, and 3 bases lay outside the gene matches. The CDR3 protein is CSVESRGRNYGYTF. The CDR3 DNA reads as TGCAGCGTTGAATCCAGGGGGCGTAACTATGGCTACACCTTC. Filled out from reference TRBV29-1 and TRBJ1-2, the complete variable domain reads SAVISQKPSRDICQRGTSLTIQCQVDSQVTMMFWYRQQPGQSLTLIATANQGSEATYESGFVIDKFPISRPNLTFSTLTVSNMSPEDSSIYLCSVESRGRNYGYTFGSGTRLTVV.

The gene calls are TRBV7-9 and TRBJ2-7, with 11 positions matching TRBD1. The germline CDR1 and CDR2 sequences are SEHNR and FQNEAQ (reference sequence). The J segment lost 5 bases and the V segment lost 4 bases, leaving 10 bases of the junction unmatched. This CDR3 is built from 16 residues. CDR3 amino acids: CASSSGPGTGGHEQYF. The CDR3 DNA reads TGTGCCAGCAGCTCCGGACCCGGGACAGGGGGTCACGAGCAGTACTTC.

The rearrangement joins TRBV4-3 to TRBJ2-5; TRBD1 aligns across 8 bases. CDR1 and CDR2 from the germline V gene are LGHNA and YSLEER. V lost 0 bases, J lost 7 bases, and 1 base stayed unmatched. The CDR3 runs to 13 residues. This CDR3 is CASSQDGTGTQYF. The CDR3 DNA is TGCGCCAGCAGCCAAGACGGGACAGGGACCCAGTACTTC.

The chain uses TRBV6-6 and TRBJ2-2; 9 bases line up with TRBD1. Germline V gene lookup returns CDR1 MNHNY and CDR2 SVGAGI (reference sequence). This CDR3 has 16 amino acids. V gave up 2 bases and J gave up 7 bases; unmatched junction bases: 8. DNA of the CDR3: TGTGCCAGCAGTTACACCCTGGGACAGGGCCGCGGGGAGCTGTTTTTT. Encoded protein: CASSYTLGQGRGELFF.

The chain uses TRBV6-6 and TRBJ1-4, with no clear D. Germline loops: CDR1 MNHNY, CDR2 SVGAGI (reference sequence). Trimming removed 6 bases from V and 1 base from J, with 9 bases in between. This CDR3 spans 14 amino acids. The DNA for the CDR3 is TGTGCCAGCAGATCAGAGCTAACTAATGAAAAACTGTTTTTT. It is translated as CASRSELTNEKLFF.

A single count supports this clone. This chain uses TRBV5-6 with TRBJ2-7, with TRBD1 matching over 8 bases. The CDR3 loop spans 16 amino acids. CDR1 and CDR2 from the germline V gene are SGHDT and YYEEEE. V lost 0 bases to trimming and J lost 4 bases; unmatched junction nucleotides: 9. The CDR3 protein is CASSLVSDRGFYEQYF. CDR3 nucleotide sequence: TGTGCCAGCAGCTTGGTGTCCGACAGGGGATTTTACGAGCAGTACTTC.

The V and J genes are TRBV18 and TRBJ2-1; a possible D gene is TRBD2 (5 bases). In germline, CDR1 is KGHSH, CDR2 LQKENI. The CDR3 length is 14 residues. Trimming pared 5 bases from V and 5 bases from J, leaving 13 bases between. The CDR3 loop reads CASSNFGGNNEQFF. CDR3 sequence (DNA): TGTGCCAGCTCAAATTTCGGAGGCAACAATGAGCAGTTCTTC.

The gene calls are TRBV2 and TRBJ1-1, with D possibly TRBD1 on 5 matching bases. The V gene lost 2 bases and the J gene lost 4 bases, with 8 bases spanning the gap. Germline CDR1 and CDR2: SNHLY and FYNNEI. The CDR3 sequence is 13 residues long. For the CDR3, the DNA is TGTGCCAGCAGTGAAATGGGGGGCACTGAAGCTTTCTTT. Its protein is CASSEMGGTEAFF.

The chain couples TRBV5-5 to TRBJ2-5; 7 nucleotides line up with TRBD1. V shed 3 bases, J shed 3 bases, and the junction held 2 bases outside the gene matches. The CDR3 length is 13 residues. Germline V lookup: CDR1 SGHKS, CDR2 YYEKEE (reference sequence). For the CDR3, the DNA is TGTGCCAGCAGCTCCGGGACAGAAGAGACCCAGTACTTC. This sequence encodes CASSSGTEETQYF.